This entry concerns a single T cell receptor (beta chain). Clones were sequenced by immunoSEQ multiplex PCR, and TCRdb holds only the in-frame ones, with some missing. The profile shows about 76,000 clones, around nine tenths of them singletons. This entry is derived from a study of blood T cell repertoires in COVID-19. The overall study: The study drew acute and convalescent COVID-19 samples from the United States, Italy and Spain. T cells, B-cell-depleted T cells, or PBMCs provided the cDNA or gDNA that served as material.

This CDR3 contains 15 residues. Looked up from germline, CDR1 is SGHRS and CDR2 is YFSETQ. V dropped 4 bases and J dropped 6; count of bases not matched to a gene: 11. The material sequenced was peripheral blood. V usage is TRBV5-1 and J usage is TRBJ2-7; 9 bases fit TRBD1. This clonotype was sampled from a man aged 25 to 40 with acute or convalescent COVID-19. The CDR3 here is CASSPPGQGRSEQYF. The DNA of the CDR3 is TGCGCCAGCAGCCCGCCGGGACAGGGACGCAGCGAGCAGTACTTC.